Listed here are 26 T cell receptor beta chains from one sample, sequenced in a study of CD8 T cells in Susac syndrome. The RNA, about 0.5 to 1 ug, was put through reverse transcription using random hexamers. TCRdb ran MiXCR on the immunoSEQ multiplex PCR reads and lists one entry per CDR3 protein. Here the sample spans 140,000 or so distinct CDR3 sequences, around 95% being singletons. Source material: CD4+ T cells from PBMCs. These receptors all stem from a human donor with Susac syndrome.

The CDR3 sequence is CASSLGSLGAQPQHF. The CDR3 DNA follows: TGTGCCAGCAGCCTGGGGTCCCTAGGAGCACAGCCCCAGCATTTT. V is TRBV7-9 and J is TRBJ1-5; D unresolved. Germline CDR1 reads SEHNR; CDR2 reads FQNEAQ (reference sequence). V was pared by 5 bases and J by 7 bases, with 18 bases between. The CDR3 length is 15 residues.

This clonotype was picked up one time. This chain joins TRBV25-1 and TRBJ1-1; D is ambiguous. Trimming stripped 6 bases from V and 4 bases from J, with 6 bases between. Germline values: CDR1 MGHDK, CDR2 SYGVNS. The CDR3 loop spans 11 amino acids. For the CDR3, the DNA is TGTGCCAGCAGATATGCCACTGAAGCTTTCTTT. It encodes CASRYATEAFF.

The chain links TRBV20-1 to TRBJ2-3; no clear D. CDR1 is DFQATT, CDR2 SNEGSKA, per germline (reference sequence). The CDR3 is 11 residues long. The CDR3: CCYGRTDTQYF. The CDR3, as DNA: TGCTGTTACGGACGCACAGATACGCAGTATTTT.

The V call is TRBV10-3, the J call TRBJ1-5, with 10 bases that match TRBD1. The CDR3 is 15 amino acids. J gave up 7 bases and V 3 bases, and 6 bases lay outside the gene matches. CDR1 and CDR2 (germline): ENHRY, SYGVKD. CDR3 DNA sequence: TGTGCCATCAGTGATCACGGGACAGGGGACCAGCCCCAGCATTTT. Translated: CAISDHGTGDQPQHF.

The J gene is TRBJ2-7, the V gene TRBV9; TRBD2 aligns across 10 bases. V shed 4 bases and J 5 bases; nucleotides not matched to a gene: 12. CDR1 is SGDLS and CDR2 is YYNGEE in the germline V gene. The CDR3 extends over 16 amino acids. The CDR3 DNA sequence: TGTGCCAGCAGCCCTGCACTCCTAGCGGGAGACCACGAGCAGTACTTC. Protein sequence: CASSPALLAGDHEQYF.

J is TRBJ2-1 and V is TRBV29-1; possibly TRBD1 for D (5 bases). The CDR3 has 13 residues. Between the trimmed V and J ends, which lost 2 bases and 4 bases, there was a span of 9 bases. Germline CDR1 reads SQVTM; CDR2 reads ANQGSEA. Here the CDR3 reads CSVENDRYNEQFF. In nucleotides, the CDR3 is TGCAGCGTTGAAAATGACAGATACAATGAGCAGTTCTTC.

The chain couples TRBV20-1 to TRBJ1-5; D possibly corresponds to TRBD1 (6 bases). The germline gives CDR1 DFQATT, CDR2 SNEGSKA (reference sequence). The ends were cut back, 4 bases at V and 0 bases at J, with 10 bases in the middle. The CDR3 sequence is 14 residues long. The CDR3: CSAIYRDSNQPQHF. CDR3 sequence (DNA): TGCAGTGCTATTTACAGGGATAGCAATCAGCCCCAGCATTTT.

This chain joins TRBV5-4 and TRBJ2-1; 7 positions agree with TRBD1. The V segment lost 4 bases and the J segment 4 bases; nucleotides outside the gene matches: 8. This CDR3 is built from 15 residues. Germline assignment: CDR1 SGHNT and CDR2 YYREEE (reference sequence). The CDR3 loop reads CASSPEGAPYNEQFF. In DNA form, the CDR3 reads TGTGCCAGCAGCCCCGAGGGGGCCCCTTACAATGAGCAGTTCTTC.

The V call is TRBV23-1, the J call TRBJ2-3, with 7 positions matching TRBD1. TRBV23-1 is sorted into the ORF group, with uncertain function. CDR3 length: 15 amino acids. J was trimmed by 8 bases and V by 4 bases; bases with no gene match: 12. Here the CDR3 reads CASSLPHEQGCTQYF. In nucleotides, the CDR3 is TGCGCCAGCAGTCTCCCTCACGAACAGGGGTGTACGCAGTATTTT.

The rearrangement links TRBV6-6 to TRBJ2-7; 7 bases align to TRBD2. After removal of 4 bases from V and 5 bases from J, the junction contained 8 bases not matched to a gene. Germline lookup yields CDR1 MNHNY and CDR2 SVGAGI (reference sequence). The CDR3 is 14 amino acids. The CDR3 here is CASSWGGRGDEQYF. The CDR3 nucleotides are TGTGCCAGCAGTTGGGGAGGGCGTGGGGACGAGCAGTACTTC.

The rearrangement joins TRBV29-1 to TRBJ2-1; 7 bases match TRBD2. Trimming cost V 6 bases and J 0 bases; bases outside gene matches: 5. The V gene's germline CDR1 is SQVTM and CDR2 ANQGSEA. The CDR3 is 14 residues long. CDR3 sequence reads: CSVDGGSSYNEQFF. CDR3 nucleotides: TGCAGCGTAGACGGGGGGAGCTCCTACAATGAGCAGTTCTTC.

The chain uses TRBV24-1 and TRBJ2-5; a weak D match, TRBD1 (6 bases). Trimming left V 7 bases short and J 5 bases short, with 13 bases between. CDR3 length: 13 amino acids. CDR1 and CDR2 (germline): KGHDR, SFDVKD. The CDR3 here is CATSTGIGETQYF. As DNA, the CDR3 is TGTGCCACCAGCACAGGGATAGGGGAGACCCAGTACTTC.

This chain connects TRBV28 to TRBJ2-7; 8 bases line up with TRBD2. V trimming: 6 bases; J trimming: 1 base; junction bases outside the gene matches: 5. The germline CDR1 and CDR2 sequences are MDHEN and SYDVKM. This CDR3 has 14 residues. CDR3 in amino acids: CASRRTSPSYEQYF. The CDR3 coding sequence is TGTGCCAGCAGGAGGACTAGCCCATCCTACGAGCAGTACTTC. Full variable domain (missing parts from reference TRBV28 and TRBJ2-7): DVKVTQSSRYLVKRTGEKVFLECVQDMDHENMFWYRQDPGLGLRLIYFSYDVKMKEKGDIPEGYSVSREKKERFSLILESASTNQTSMYLCASRRTSPSYEQYFGPGTRLTVT.

This clonotype came up once. This chain uses TRBV5-1 with TRBJ2-2, with D hard to call. The CDR3 loop spans 14 amino acids. The V end lost 4 bases, the J end lost 5 bases, and 12 bases lay between the germline ends. CDR1 is SGHRS, CDR2 YFSETQ, per germline. CDR3 amino acids: CASSLQLSTGELFF. DNA for the CDR3: TGCGCCAGCAGCCTGCAACTGTCGACCGGGGAGCTGTTTTTT.

This chain uses TRBV2 with TRBJ2-5; 8 bases are shared with TRBD1. V trimming: 8 bases; J trimming: 5 bases; junction bases outside the gene matches: 7. This CDR3 region has 13 residues. Germline assignment: CDR1 SNHLY and CDR2 FYNNEI. The CDR3, as DNA: TGTGCCAGCGCAGGACAGGGAGCGGAGACCCAGTACTTC. Translated, it gives CASAGQGAETQYF. The full variable domain, completed using reference TRBV2 and TRBJ2-5, is EPEVTQTPSHQVTQMGQEVILRCVPISNHLYFYWYRQILGQKVEFLVSFYNNEISEKSEIFDDQFSVERPDGSNFTLKIRSTKLEDSAMYFCASAGQGAETQYFGPGTRLLVL.

The rearrangement joins TRBV29-1 to TRBJ1-5, with D unclear. The length of the CDR3 is 13 residues. The V gene lost 4 bases and the J gene lost 3 bases, with 10 bases spanning the gap. Germline V CDR1 and CDR2: SQVTM, ANQGSEA. The CDR3 protein is CSVGGRSNQPQHF. CDR3 sequence (DNA): TGCAGCGTTGGAGGGCGATCCAATCAGCCCCAGCATTTT.

V and J are TRBV3-1 and TRBJ2-7; 8 nucleotides agree with TRBD2. The germline V gene encodes CDR1 LGHDT and CDR2 YNNKEL (reference sequence). The V gene end was trimmed by 4 bases and the J gene end by 6 bases; junction bases not matched to a gene: 11. The CDR3 length is 15 residues. CDR3 amino acids: CASSPTGTSRVEQYF. The CDR3 DNA follows: TGTGCCAGCAGCCCAACCGGGACTAGTCGGGTCGAGCAGTACTTC.

The CDR3 sequence is CSVVRTDHTEAFF. The CDR3 DNA reads TGCAGCGTCGTAAGGACGGACCACACTGAAGCTTTCTTT. V and J are TRBV29-1 and TRBJ1-1; D remains ambiguous. Germline assignment: CDR1 SQVTM and CDR2 ANQGSEA. The CDR3 loop spans 13 amino acids. V lost 6 bases and J 3 bases, leaving 14 bases between the germline ends.

J is TRBJ1-2 and V is TRBV4-1; 10 bases align to TRBD1. V lost 0 bases to trimming and J lost 7 bases; unmatched junction nucleotides: 5. The V gene's germline CDR1 is MGHRA and CDR2 YSYEKL. The CDR3 is made up of 15 amino acids. The CDR3 protein is CASSQDIGTGVGYTF. The DNA for the CDR3 is TGCGCCAGCAGCCAAGACATCGGGACAGGGGTTGGCTACACCTTC.

V and J are TRBV18 and TRBJ2-1; TRBD2 matches 14 bases. J was trimmed by 7 bases and V by 3 bases; bases with no gene match: 5. The CDR3 extends over 16 amino acids. Per germline, CDR1 KGHSH and CDR2 LQKENI. The DNA for the CDR3 is TGTGCCAGCTCACCGGGGACTAGCGGGAGAGGGAATGAGCAGTTCTTC. Translated: CASSPGTSGRGNEQFF.

The genes are TRBV18 and TRBJ2-1; 8 nucleotides align to TRBD2. Germline V CDR1 and CDR2: KGHSH, LQKENI. J gave up 6 bases and V 3 bases, and 7 bases lay outside the gene matches. This CDR3 region has 15 residues. CDR3 sequence: CASSPSRGGFNEQFF. CDR3 in DNA: TGTGCCAGCTCACCTTCCCGGGGGGGGTTCAATGAGCAGTTCTTC.

The V gene is TRBV29-1, the J gene TRBJ2-7; D possibly corresponds to TRBD1 (5 bases). The V gene's germline CDR1 is SQVTM and CDR2 ANQGSEA. Trimming shortened V by 0 bases and J by 4 bases, and 7 bases separated the two germline ends. The CDR3 has 12 amino acids. The CDR3 protein is CSVEDSGYEQYF. CDR3 sequence (DNA): TGCAGCGTTGAAGATTCAGGGTACGAGCAGTACTTC.

The chain is built from TRBV14 and TRBJ2-1; D is possibly TRBD2 (5 bases). CDR3 size: 15 residues. V was clipped by 8 bases and J by 7 bases, with 21 bases between them. The germline CDR1 and CDR2 sequences are SGHDN and FVKESK. The CDR3 reads CASGSMDSPLNEQFF. For the CDR3, the DNA is TGTGCCAGCGGATCCATGGACTCTCCGTTAAATGAGCAGTTCTTC.

The genes are TRBV3-1 and TRBJ2-3; 12 bases map to TRBD2. Germline assignment: CDR1 LGHDT and CDR2 YNNKEL (reference sequence). The CDR3 is made up of 16 amino acids. The trim removed 1 base at V and 8 bases at J, leaving 7 bases unmatched. The CDR3 here is CASSQAPGLAGGTQYF. DNA of the CDR3: TGTGCCAGCAGCCAAGCCCCGGGACTAGCGGGCGGTACGCAGTATTTT.

V usage is TRBV29-1 and J usage is TRBJ2-5; no clear D. Between the trimmed V and J ends, which lost 4 bases and 8 bases, there was a span of 2 bases. CDR1 is SQVTM, CDR2 ANQGSEA, per germline. The CDR3 consists of 8 residues. CDR3: CSVGTQYF. CDR3 coding DNA: TGCAGCGTTGGTACCCAGTACTTC.

The V gene is TRBV20-1, the J gene TRBJ2-7, with 7 positions matching TRBD2. Germline V gene data show CDR1 as DFQATT and CDR2 as SNEGSKA (reference sequence). CDR3 length: 14 amino acids. The ends lost 0 bases at V and 4 bases at J; junction bases unmatched: 6. This CDR3 is CSARDLPSGYEQYF. For the CDR3, the DNA is TGCAGTGCTAGAGATTTGCCTAGCGGATACGAGCAGTACTTC.